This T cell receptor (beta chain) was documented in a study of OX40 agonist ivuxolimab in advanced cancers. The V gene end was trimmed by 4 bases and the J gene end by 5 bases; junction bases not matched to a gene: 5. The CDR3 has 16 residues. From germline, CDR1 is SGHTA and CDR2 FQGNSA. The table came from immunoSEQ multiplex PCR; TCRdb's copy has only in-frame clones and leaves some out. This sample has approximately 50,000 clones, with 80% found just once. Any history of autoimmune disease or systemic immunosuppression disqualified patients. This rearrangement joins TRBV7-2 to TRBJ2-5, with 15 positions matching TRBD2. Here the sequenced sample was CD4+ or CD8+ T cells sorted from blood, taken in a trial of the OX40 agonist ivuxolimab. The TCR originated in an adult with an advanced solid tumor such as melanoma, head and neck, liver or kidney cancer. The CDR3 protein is CASSSGTSGGPETQYF. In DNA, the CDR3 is TGTGCCAGCAGCTCCGGGACTAGCGGGGGGCCCGAGACCCAGTACTTC.